The entry that follows covers one T cell receptor beta chain sequence. This sample is drawn from a study of blood T cell repertoires in COVID-19. In germline, CDR1 is DFQATT, CDR2 SNEGSKA (reference sequence). The CDR3 contains 14 residues. Trimming at V came to 3 bases and at J to 5 bases, leaving 7 bases not matched to a gene. Sequencing was performed with immunoSEQ multiplex PCR; in TCRdb, only in-frame clones are kept and a portion is missing. Of about 350,000 clones in the sample, about 92% were seen once. The sequenced material came from peripheral blood. The V and J genes are TRBV20-1 and TRBJ1-2, with 9 bases that match TRBD1. The TCR originated in a woman aged 55-70 years with COVID-19, enrolled during active disease. Here the CDR3 reads CSASMTGQGYGYTF. In DNA, the CDR3 is TGCAGTGCTAGTATGACGGGACAGGGTTATGGCTACACCTTC.